Listed here are 18 T cell receptor beta chains from one sample, sequenced in a study of shared clonotypes between healthy human individuals. Profiled with immunoSEQ multiplex PCR; TCRdb holds only in-frame clones, not every one. This sample yields around 95,000 clones, of which approximately 51% are seen a single time; around 16% belongs to the top ten. The sequencing input was PBMCs. Receptor source: a woman between 40 and 55 years old in good health. Some clones in this sample may be carry-over from other donors' samples.

This chain connects TRBV6-6 to TRBJ1-5; 7 bases are shared with TRBD1. Losses at the gene ends were 5 bases for V and 0 bases for J; bases not matched to a gene: 1. CDR1 is MNHNY, CDR2 SVGAGI, per germline (reference sequence). This CDR3 is built from 14 residues. The CDR3 is CASSQGDSNQPQHF. DNA of the CDR3: TGTGCCAGCAGTCAGGGGGATAGCAATCAGCCCCAGCATTTT.

This clone was seen a handful of times. The chain uses TRBV2 and TRBJ2-2; TRBD1 aligns across 8 bases. Germline-derived CDR1 and CDR2 are SNHLY and FYNNEI. The trim removed 4 bases at V and 3 bases at J, leaving 1 base unmatched. The CDR3 length is 14 residues. The DNA for the CDR3 is TGTGCCAGCAGTGCCAGGGGGCACACCGGGGAGCTGTTTTTT. This encodes CASSARGHTGELFF.

CDR3 sequence: CASRGQGVYEKLFF. The CDR3 DNA reads TGTGCCAGCAGGGGACAGGGGGTTTATGAAAAACTGTTTTTT. This chain connects TRBV6-1 to TRBJ1-4; 11 positions agree with TRBD1. This CDR3 is 14 amino acids long. V dropped 6 bases and J dropped 6; count of bases not matched to a gene: 3. In germline, CDR1 is MNHNS, CDR2 SASEGT.

The chain has TRBV19 and TRBJ2-2; unclear D gene. Between the trimmed V and J ends, which lost 9 bases and 0 bases, there was a span of 11 bases. Germline V gene data show CDR1 as LNHDA and CDR2 as SQIVND (reference sequence). The CDR3 has 14 amino acids. DNA for the CDR3: TGTGCCAGCATACTGAGTCCGAACACCGGGGAGCTGTTTTTT. Translating gives CASILSPNTGELFF.

The chain links TRBV5-1 to TRBJ2-7; D is perhaps TRBD1 or TRBD2 (7 bases each). CDR3 length: 14 amino acids. From germline, CDR1 is SGHRS and CDR2 YFSETQ. V lost 4 bases to trimming and J lost 2 bases, with 13 bases between them. CDR3 amino acids: CASSAGDRAYEQYF. CDR3 coding DNA: TGCGCCAGCAGCGCGGGGGACAGAGCCTACGAGCAGTACTTC.

The CDR3: CSASGQVEQYF. The DNA for the CDR3 is TGCAGTGCTAGCGGACAGGTCGAGCAGTACTTC. The V call is TRBV20-1, the J call TRBJ2-7, with 7 bases aligning to TRBD1. J gave up 6 bases and V 3 bases, and 2 bases lay outside the gene matches. The germline V gene encodes CDR1 DFQATT and CDR2 SNEGSKA (reference sequence). CDR3 length: 11 amino acids.

This clone came up many times. The V gene is TRBV4-3, the J gene TRBJ1-6; the D is unclear. The CDR3 length is 15 residues. The V end lost 4 bases, the J end lost 10 bases, and 17 bases lay between the germline ends. Per the germline V gene, CDR1 is LGHNA and CDR2 is YSLEER. The CDR3 sequence is CASSLGWQRESPLHF. The CDR3, as DNA: TGCGCCAGCAGCCTGGGTTGGCAGCGGGAGTCACCCCTCCACTTT.

Only one count was recorded for this clone. This likely traces to a read error, being one base from a far larger clone. Other DNA variants within this sample encode the same CDR3. This chain joins TRBV5-1 and TRBJ2-3; 8 bases line up with TRBD2. The germline V gene encodes CDR1 SGHRS and CDR2 YFSETQ. CDR3 length equals 17 residues. The CDR3 DNA sequence: TGCGCCAGCAGCTTGGCGGCGACTAGCGATAGCACGGATACGCAGTATTTT. Encoded protein: CASSLAATSDSTDTQYF.

J is TRBJ2-5 and V is TRBV5-1; 7 nucleotides match TRBD1. Judging by the DNA end, TRBJ2-7 fits better; the J call may be wrong. CDR1 SGHRS and CDR2 YFSETQ come from the germline V gene. This CDR3 has 14 amino acids. The CDR3 region is CASCPGQNSYEQYF. The CDR3 nucleotides read TGCGCCAGCTGCCCGGGACAGAACTCCTACGAGCAGTACTTC.

DNA of the CDR3: TGTGCCAGCAGTGAAGCGGAGAGGATGAACACTGAAGCTTTCTTT. Amino acids: CASSEAERMNTEAFF. The chain uses TRBV2 and TRBJ1-1; D is ambiguous. V lost 0 bases, J lost 0 bases, and 8 bases lay in between. This CDR3 spans 15 amino acids. Germline CDR1 SNHLY, CDR2 FYNNEI.

The chain employs TRBV9 and TRBJ2-1, with TRBD2 identical over 7 bases. V was clipped by 3 bases and J by 5 bases; unmatched bases: 8. Germline loops: CDR1 SGDLS, CDR2 YYNGEE. The CDR3 consists of 15 residues. The CDR3 DNA sequence: TGTGCCAGCAGCGCCGCGGGAGCGCCCAACAATGAGCAGTTCTTC. Protein: CASSAAGAPNNEQFF.

Of note for this clone: A much larger clone lies a single base off, so this may be a read error. This sequence joins TRBV5-8 and TRBJ2-5, with TRBD1 matching 8 bases. CDR1 and CDR2 from the germline V gene are SGHTS and YDEGEE. V shed 4 bases and J 5 bases; nucleotides not matched to a gene: 4. This CDR3 has 13 amino acids. The CDR3 region has the DNA TGTGCCAGCAGCCTGGACAGGGAGGAGACCCAGTACTTC. This codes for CASSLDREETQYF.

Turning to this clone: A far larger clone is just one base off, so this is likely a read error. The same CDR3 is also encoded by other DNA sequences in this sample. The chain couples TRBV30 to TRBJ2-7; unclear D gene. Per germline, CDR1 GTSNPN and CDR2 SVGIG (reference sequence). The CDR3 totals 13 residues. The CDR3 DNA sequence: TGTGCCTGGAGTGTGTCCTTCGAAAGCGAGCAGTATTTC. This sequence encodes CAWSVSFESEQYF.

V and J are TRBV5-1 and TRBJ2-7; 9 nucleotides line up with TRBD1. The CDR3 totals 14 residues. Germline lookup yields CDR1 SGHRS and CDR2 YFSETQ. Germline trimming cut 7 bases from V and 6 bases from J; bases unmatched to any gene: 11. The CDR3 here is CASGYRDRVGEQYF. CDR3 bases: TGCGCCAGCGGATACCGGGACAGGGTCGGCGAGCAGTACTTC.

The rearrangement joins TRBV10-2 to TRBJ2-7, with 8 nucleotides matching TRBD1. In germline, CDR1 is WSHSY, CDR2 SAAADI. This CDR3 region has 18 residues. The junction had 23 bases not matched to a gene; V was cut back by 7 bases and J by 6 bases. The CDR3 sequence is CASTLRGQVFGSPAEQYF. Written as DNA, the CDR3 is TGCGCCAGCACTCTAAGGGGACAGGTTTTTGGTTCTCCCGCCGAGCAGTACTTC.

This clone has just a few counts. The chain employs TRBV2 and TRBJ2-1, with no clear D. CDR1 is SNHLY and CDR2 is FYNNEI in the germline V gene. The CDR3 totals 13 residues. V was pared by 6 bases and J by 2 bases, with 8 bases between. This CDR3 is CASRGFPYNEQFF. In nucleotides, the CDR3 is TGTGCCAGCAGGGGGTTTCCCTACAATGAGCAGTTCTTC.

This clone appeared many times. This rearrangement joins TRBV6-5 to TRBJ2-1; possibly TRBD2 for D (5 bases). Germline V gives CDR1 MNHEY, CDR2 SVGAGI. The CDR3 loop spans 11 amino acids. The V and J ends lost 2 bases and 13 bases respectively, with 9 bases between them. The CDR3 DNA is TGTGCCAGCAGTTACGGAGGCTCACAGTTCTTC. This codes for CASSYGGSQFF.

The chain couples TRBV7-2 to TRBJ2-5; D possibly corresponds to TRBD1 (6 bases). The J call may be faulty, since TRBJ2-7 better matches the DNA end. The CDR3 runs 11 residues. Germline values: CDR1 SGHTA, CDR2 FQGNSA. In nucleotides, the CDR3 is TGTGCCAGCAGTCAGGGGCCCGAGCAGTACTTC. Its translation: CASSQGPEQYF.